The 27 T cell receptor beta chains reported below all come from one sample, sequenced in a study of cytomegalovirus exposure and HLA in healthy donors. Sequenced by immunoSEQ multiplex PCR; TCRdb stores in-frame clones only, minus some. The profile shows under 95,000 clones, 85% to 95% of them singletons. The sample was PBMCs. The receptors here all came from a woman aged 18 to 35 in good health and CMV-seronegative.

V is TRBV27 and J is TRBJ2-7; D possibly corresponds to TRBD2 (7 bases). Trimming cost V 8 bases and J 5 bases, with 16 bases left between them. The germline CDR1 and CDR2 sequences are MNHEY and SMNVEV (reference sequence). The CDR3 is 13 amino acids. The CDR3 sequence: CASVGGLHDEQYF. The CDR3 DNA is TGTGCCAGCGTCGGGGGGCTCCATGACGAGCAGTACTTC.

This rearrangement joins TRBV5-8 to TRBJ1-6; no firm D call. Between the trimmed V and J ends, which lost 0 bases and 6 bases, there was a span of 7 bases. The CDR3 length is 14 residues. Germline values: CDR1 SGHTS, CDR2 YDEGEE. The CDR3 DNA reads as TGTGCCAGCAGCTTGGTACAGTCTAATTCACCCCTCCACTTT. Its protein product is CASSLVQSNSPLHF.

This sequence joins TRBV4-1 and TRBJ1-4, with no clear D. The CDR3 is 16 residues long. Deletions cut 0 bases from V and 0 bases from J, with 8 bases between. The V gene's germline CDR1 is MGHRA and CDR2 YSYEKL. CDR3 nucleotide sequence: TGCGCCAGCAGCCAAGATCCCGGTGCAACTAATGAAAAACTGTTTTTT. This sequence encodes CASSQDPGATNEKLFF.

V usage is TRBV27 and J usage is TRBJ2-1, with 9 nucleotides matching TRBD1. Germline CDR1 MNHEY, CDR2 SMNVEV (reference sequence). This CDR3 has 15 residues. The V segment lost 3 bases and the J segment 8 bases; nucleotides outside the gene matches: 8. The CDR3 loop reads CASSFRDRAMDEQFF. The CDR3 DNA sequence: TGTGCCAGCAGTTTCCGGGACAGGGCTATGGATGAGCAGTTCTTC.

The genes are TRBV2 and TRBJ1-1; D gene uncertain. This CDR3 spans 13 amino acids. Germline CDR1 reads SNHLY; CDR2 reads FYNNEI. Trimming pared 6 bases from V and 0 bases from J, leaving 8 bases between. The CDR3 sequence is CASRADMNTEAFF. The CDR3 DNA sequence: TGTGCCAGCAGGGCAGATATGAACACTGAAGCTTTCTTT.

The genes are TRBV19 and TRBJ2-7; maybe TRBD1 (6 bases). Trimming took off 3 bases at V and 7 bases at J, with 16 bases between the two ends. This CDR3 is built from 14 residues. The germline gives CDR1 LNHDA, CDR2 SQIVND (reference sequence). The CDR3 DNA is TGTGCCAGTAGTATTCAGGGGACCTCCGGGGAGCAGTACTTC. This codes for CASSIQGTSGEQYF. Drawing the rest from reference TRBV19 and TRBJ2-7, the complete variable domain is DGGITQSPKYLFRKEGQNVTLSCEQNLNHDAMYWYRQDPGQGLRLIYYSQIVNDFQKGDIAEGYSVSREKKESFPLTVTSAQKNPTAFYLCASSIQGTSGEQYFGPGTRLTVT.

In DNA form, the CDR3 reads TGTGCCAGCACCCCGGGCGGGGAGCTGTTTTTT. Translated: CASTPGGELFF. The rearrangement links TRBV6-5 to TRBJ2-2; no definite D call. Deletions cut 7 bases from V and 7 bases from J, with 7 bases between. Per germline, CDR1 MNHEY and CDR2 SVGAGI. This CDR3 region has 11 residues.

The sample holds a few counts of this clone. Germline is not matched at one junction end, which may reflect a read error. This chain joins TRBV5-5 and TRBJ2-7, with 9 bases lining up with TRBD1. Germline lookup yields CDR1 SGHKS and CDR2 YYEKEE (reference sequence). The CDR3 length is 14 residues. Here the CDR3 DNA reads TGTGCCAGCAGCCCGGGACAGGGCTCCCACGAGCAGTACTTC. Amino acid sequence: CASSPGQGSHEQYF. Together with reference TRBV5-5 and TRBJ2-7, the CDR3 gives the full variable domain: DAGVTQSPTHLIKTRGQQVTLRCSPISGHKSVSWYQQVLGQGPQFIFQYYEKEERGRGNFPDRFSARQFPNYSSELNVNALLLGDSALYLCASSPGQGSHEQYFGPGTRLTVT.

The rearrangement joins TRBV18 to TRBJ2-5; the D is unclear. This CDR3 has 14 amino acids. V was trimmed by 3 bases and J by 1 base, leaving 9 bases between them. The germline V gene encodes CDR1 KGHSH and CDR2 LQKENI. CDR3: CASSPLSIQETQYF. Here the CDR3 DNA reads TGTGCCAGCTCACCTTTGAGCATCCAAGAGACCCAGTACTTC.

V usage is TRBV11-2 and J usage is TRBJ2-7, with D possibly being TRBD2 (5 bases). V was trimmed by 4 bases and J by 4 bases, leaving 14 bases between them. The germline V gene has CDR1 SGHAT and CDR2 FQNNGV. There are 14 residues in the CDR3. This chain's CDR3 is CASSSPDRGYEQYF. DNA of the CDR3: TGTGCCAGCAGCTCTCCTGATCGGGGTTACGAGCAGTACTTC.

The V gene is TRBV6-5, the J gene TRBJ2-7, with 9 positions matching TRBD2. Germline CDR1 is MNHEY and CDR2 is SVGAGI. The CDR3 is 13 amino acids. CDR3 coding DNA: TGTGCCAGCAGGCAGACGGGACTAGCTTCCATTGTTGTC. It codes for CASRQTGLASIVV.

V usage is TRBV2 and J usage is TRBJ2-7, with TRBD1 matching over 8 bases. Germline assignment: CDR1 SNHLY and CDR2 FYNNEI. Trimming at V came to 8 bases and at J to 4 bases, leaving 10 bases not matched to a gene. The length of the CDR3 is 14 residues. CDR3 nucleotides: TGTGCCAGCGCTCCCAGGACAGGGATGTACGAGCAGTACTTC. Amino acid sequence: CASAPRTGMYEQYF. Complete variable domain (other parts from reference TRBV2 and TRBJ2-7): EPEVTQTPSHQVTQMGQEVILRCVPISNHLYFYWYRQILGQKVEFLVSFYNNEISEKSEIFDDQFSVERPDGSNFTLKIRSTKLEDSAMYFCASAPRTGMYEQYFGPGTRLTVT.

The CDR3 loop reads CASSLDRERAEAFF. In DNA form, the CDR3 reads TGTGCCAGCAGCTTGGACAGGGAGAGGGCTGAAGCTTTCTTT. This chain links TRBV5-4 with TRBJ1-1, with D tentatively TRBD1 (6 bases). V gave up 0 bases and J gave up 6 bases, with 12 bases separating them. CDR1 and CDR2 from the germline V gene are SGHNT and YYREEE (reference sequence). CDR3 length: 14 amino acids.

V and J are TRBV15 and TRBJ1-1; D unclear. Germline V lookup: CDR1 LNHNV, CDR2 YYDKDF (reference sequence). V dropped 3 bases and J dropped 1 base, with 6 bases sitting between them. This CDR3 region has 13 residues. Here the CDR3 DNA reads TGTGCCACCAGCAGGGACTGGAACACTGAAGCTTTCTTT. It encodes CATSRDWNTEAFF.

This chain connects TRBV28 to TRBJ2-4; 8 bases match TRBD2. The length of the CDR3 is 17 residues. Germline V gene data show CDR1 as MDHEN and CDR2 as SYDVKM. The V and J ends lost 3 bases and 6 bases, in that order; junction bases with no gene match: 13. The CDR3 region has the DNA TGTGCCAGCAGTTTCAGACCCGGGAGGGGTTGGAGAAACATTCAGTACTTC. This encodes CASSFRPGRGWRNIQYF.

J is TRBJ1-4 and V is TRBV18, with D possibly matching TRBD1 (6 bases). Germline V gene lookup returns CDR1 KGHSH and CDR2 LQKENI. CDR3 size: 15 residues. Trimming removed 3 bases from V and 7 bases from J, with 15 bases in between. CDR3 in amino acids: CASSPQRDKPEKLFF. The CDR3 DNA reads TGTGCCAGCTCACCTCAACGGGACAAACCTGAAAAACTGTTTTTT.

The chain combines TRBV7-9 with TRBJ2-3; 8 bases align to TRBD1. Germline lookup yields CDR1 SEHNR and CDR2 FQNEAQ (reference sequence). The CDR3 totals 14 residues. The V segment lost 5 bases and the J segment 1 base; nucleotides outside the gene matches: 2. This chain's CDR3 is CASSPGQGTDTQYF. CDR3 nucleotides: TGTGCCAGCAGCCCGGGACAGGGCACAGATACGCAGTATTTT.

The rearrangement links TRBV4-1 to TRBJ1-1; D call uncertain. The CDR3 has 15 amino acids. Germline CDR1 MGHRA, CDR2 YSYEKL. Trimming removed 4 bases from V and 0 bases from J, with 12 bases in between. This chain's CDR3 is CASSPIEVMNTEAFF. DNA of the CDR3: TGCGCCAGCAGCCCTATCGAGGTCATGAACACTGAAGCTTTCTTT.

The chain uses TRBV29-1 and TRBJ2-6; D is uncertain. The CDR3 spans 13 residues. Trimming took off 3 bases at V and 2 bases at J, with 5 bases between the two ends. CDR1 SQVTM and CDR2 ANQGSEA come from the germline V gene. CDR3 in amino acids: CSVEGAGANVLTF. The CDR3 coding sequence is TGCAGCGTTGAGGGCGCTGGGGCCAACGTCCTGACTTTC. The full variable domain, rest sourced from reference TRBV29-1 and TRBJ2-6, is SAVISQKPSRDICQRGTSLTIQCQVDSQVTMMFWYRQQPGQSLTLIATANQGSEATYESGFVIDKFPISRPNLTFSTLTVSNMSPEDSSIYLCSVEGAGANVLTFGAGSRLTVL.

V and J are TRBV2 and TRBJ2-1; TRBD2 aligns across 13 bases. There are 15 residues in the CDR3. V trimming: 6 bases; J trimming: 9 bases; junction bases outside the gene matches: 8. From germline, CDR1 is SNHLY and CDR2 FYNNEI. In DNA, the CDR3 is TGTGCCAGCAGGCGCGGGACTAGCGGGACGGGTGAGCAGTTCTTC. Translated, it gives CASRRGTSGTGEQFF.

The gene calls are TRBV29-1 and TRBJ2-7, with TRBD1 matching over 8 bases. CDR1 is SQVTM and CDR2 is ANQGSEA in the germline V gene. Trimming at V came to 1 base and at J to 1 base, leaving 9 bases not matched to a gene. The CDR3 has 16 residues. CDR3 residues: CSVEVVGTGPSYEQYF. The CDR3 DNA reads TGCAGCGTTGAAGTGGTCGGGACAGGACCTTCCTACGAGCAGTACTTC.

The rearrangement links TRBV27 to TRBJ1-2, with unresolved D. CDR1 MNHEY and CDR2 SMNVEV come from the germline V gene (reference sequence). This CDR3 spans 13 amino acids. Trimming shortened V by 1 base and J by 6 bases, and 9 bases separated the two germline ends. CDR3 sequence reads: CASSLYAGDGYTF. The CDR3 nucleotides read TGTGCCAGCAGTTTATACGCGGGCGATGGCTACACCTTC.

The chain uses TRBV19 and TRBJ2-6, with D possibly being TRBD2 (6 bases). Deletions cut 5 bases from V and 0 bases from J, with 14 bases between. Germline V gene sequence: CDR1 LNHDA, CDR2 SQIVND (reference sequence). This CDR3 region has 17 residues. The CDR3 here is CASSSVGLRSGANVLTF. The CDR3, as DNA: TGTGCCAGTAGTTCCGTGGGACTCCGCTCTGGGGCCAACGTCCTGACTTTC.

CDR3 in amino acids: CASSQDEALLYGYTF. Written as DNA, the CDR3 is TGCGCCAGCAGCCAAGATGAGGCGTTGCTCTATGGCTACACCTTC. The rearrangement links TRBV4-1 to TRBJ1-2; D is undetermined. Trimming left V 0 bases short and J 4 bases short, with 12 bases between. The CDR3 has 15 amino acids. The germline V gene encodes CDR1 MGHRA and CDR2 YSYEKL.

The rearrangement links TRBV19 to TRBJ2-2, with 9 positions matching TRBD1. J lost 4 bases, V lost 6 bases, and 15 bases had no gene match. Looked up from germline, CDR1 is LNHDA and CDR2 is SQIVND (reference sequence). The CDR3 extends over 18 amino acids. CDR3 nucleotide sequence: TGTGCCAGTAGCTCCGTGGGACAGGGCTCCGGGGCCACCGGGGAGCTGTTTTTT. Encoded protein: CASSSVGQGSGATGELFF.

The genes are TRBV5-1 and TRBJ2-3, with 9 bases identical to TRBD1. The CDR3 is made up of 15 amino acids. Germline-derived CDR1 and CDR2 are SGHRS and YFSETQ. The V segment lost 7 bases and the J segment 6 bases; nucleotides outside the gene matches: 12. As DNA, the CDR3 is TGCGCCAGCCATTCCGGGACAGGGTATAGGGATACGCAGTATTTT. Residues: CASHSGTGYRDTQYF.

The gene calls are TRBV28 and TRBJ2-2, with D unresolved. The germline V gene encodes CDR1 MDHEN and CDR2 SYDVKM. V lost 3 bases to trimming and J lost 3 bases, with 2 bases between them. This CDR3 has 12 amino acids. For the CDR3, the DNA is TGTGCCAGCAGTTTCTACACCGGGGAGCTGTTTTTT. Protein sequence: CASSFYTGELFF.